Listed below are T cell receptor beta chains from one sample, sequenced in a study of blood T cell repertoires in COVID-19. The protocol was immunoSEQ multiplex PCR, while the TCRdb copy is restricted to in-frame clones and leaves out a portion. The table shows 95,000 to 150,000 clones, with roughly 87% occurring only once. The sequenced sample consisted of peripheral blood. The receptors come from an elderly man with acute or convalescent COVID-19. Each CDR3 is given with its conserved first and last residue. A D gene is named only where the DNA matches it firmly. Part of the rows lack a size; the others show once, few, many or a class for expanded clones.

size: .; D: .; J: TRBJ1-4; V: TRBV9; DNA: TGTGCCAGCAGCGTAGCCGGCACAGGGACAACTAATGAAAAACTGTTTTTT; CDR3: CASSVAGTGTTNEKLFF
size: .; D: .; J: TRBJ2-7; V: TRBV7-2; DNA: TGTGCCAGCAGCAAGGATAGCGGGACAGTACCCGGTAGAAGGTACTTC; CDR3: CASSKDSGTVPGRRYF
size: .; D: TRBD1; J: TRBJ2-5; V: TRBV9; DNA: TGTGCCAGCAGCGCGCCGACAGGGATTGAGACCCAGTACTTC; CDR3: CASSAPTGIETQYF
size: few; D: TRBD1; J: TRBJ1-1; V: TRBV11-2; DNA: TGTGCCAGCAGCACAACAGGGGTCACTGAAGCTTTCTTT; CDR3: CASSTTGVTEAFF
size: few; D: TRBD2; J: TRBJ2-7; V: TRBV5-6; DNA: TGTGCCAGCAGCCCCTGGACTAGCTCCTACGAGCAGTACTTC; CDR3: CASSPWTSSYEQYF
size: .; D: .; J: TRBJ1-5; V: TRBV28; DNA: TGTGCCAGCACTACTCCCAATCAGCCCCAGCATTTT; CDR3: CASTTPNQPQHF
size: few; D: .; J: TRBJ1-1; V: TRBV29-1; DNA: TGCAGCGTGGGGAAGGGGGACACTGAAGCTTTCTTT; CDR3: CSVGKGDTEAFF
size: .; D: TRBD1; J: TRBJ1-6; V: TRBV30; DNA: TGTGCCAGTGGACAGGGGAAGAATAATTCACCCCTCCACTTT; CDR3: CASGQGKNNSPLHF
size: .; D: .; J: TRBJ1-1; V: TRBV28; DNA: TGTGCCAGCAGTTTATGGGAGGACGAAGGGATAGCTTTCTTT; CDR3: CASSLWEDEGIAFF
size: .; D: .; J: TRBJ1-1; V: TRBV5-4; DNA: TGTGCCAGCAGCTCTGGGGGGGCCCCAATGAACACTGAAGCTTTCTTT; CDR3: CASSSGGAPMNTEAFF
size: .; D: TRBD1; J: TRBJ1-2; V: TRBV3-1/TRBV3-2; DNA: TGTGCCAGCAGCTACCGGGACAGGGGACGTGGCTACACCTTC; CDR3: CASSYRDRGRGYTF
size: .; D: .; J: TRBJ1-1; V: TRBV6-5; DNA: TGTGCCAGCAGTTACCGCCGGGGAGCGGGGACTGAAGCTTTCTTT; CDR3: CASSYRRGAGTEAFF
size: once; D: TRBD1; J: TRBJ1-5; V: TRBV18; DNA: TGTGCCAGCTCGCGGACAGGTCCTAATCAGCCCCAGCATTTT; CDR3: CASSRTGPNQPQHF
size: few; D: .; J: TRBJ1-1; V: TRBV6-6; DNA: TGTGCCAGCAGTTACGGAGGGGTGGGAACTGAAGCTTTCTTT; CDR3: CASSYGGVGTEAFF
size: once; D: TRBD1; J: TRBJ1-6; V: TRBV14; DNA: TGTGCCAGCAGCCAAACAGGGGACTCACCCCTCCACTTT; CDR3: CASSQTGDSPLHF
size: .; D: TRBD1; J: TRBJ1-1; V: TRBV5-1; DNA: TGCGCCAGCAGCGTCGGGACAGGGGGGATGAACACTGAAGCTTTCTTT; CDR3: CASSVGTGGMNTEAFF
size: .; D: .; J: TRBJ1-4; V: TRBV27; DNA: TGTGCCAGCAGTCTGTCGGGGGTCATGGGTGAAAAACTGTTTTTT; CDR3: CASSLSGVMGEKLFF
size: once; D: TRBD1; J: TRBJ2-3; V: TRBV10-3; DNA: TGTGCCATCGGACAGGGTAGATCGGGGACAGATACGCAGTATTTT; CDR3: CAIGQGRSGTDTQYF
size: .; D: .; J: TRBJ1-5; V: TRBV7-2; DNA: TGTGCCAGCAGCGAGGCCGGGACATATAGCAATCAGCCCCAGCATTTT; CDR3: CASSEAGTYSNQPQHF
size: .; D: .; J: TRBJ1-3; V: TRBV30; DNA: TGTGCCTGGTACCACATCCGCTCTGGAAACACCATATATTTT; CDR3: CAWYHIRSGNTIYF
size: .; D: TRBD1; J: TRBJ2-3; V: TRBV28; DNA: TGTGCCAGCGGAGGGGCGGACAGGGGGACAGATACGCAGTATTTT; CDR3: CASGGADRGTDTQYF
size: .; D: TRBD2; J: TRBJ2-1; V: TRBV7-2; DNA: TGTGCCTCCTACCGGGGGGGGCCCGGCAATGAGCAGTTCTTC; CDR3: CASYRGGPGNEQFF
size: few; D: .; J: TRBJ1-1; V: TRBV25-1; DNA: TGTGCCAGCAGTGATGGGGGGTACACTGAAGCTTTCTTT; CDR3: CASSDGGYTEAFF
size: .; D: TRBD2; J: TRBJ2-3; V: TRBV7-3; DNA: TGTGCCAGCAGCCTACTAGCGGGGCCCACAGATACGCAGTATTTT; CDR3: CASSLLAGPTDTQYF
size: .; D: TRBD1; J: TRBJ2-2; V: TRBV4-1; DNA: TGCGCCAGCAGCCCAGGGGGCGCGGACGGGGAGCTGTTTTTT; CDR3: CASSPGGADGELFF
size: once; D: .; J: TRBJ2-2; V: TRBV5-1; DNA: TGCGCCAGCAGCCCGAAGAGTTTCGCTACTGCGAACACCGGGGAGCTGTTTTTT; CDR3: CASSPKSFATANTGELFF
size: .; D: .; J: TRBJ2-3; V: TRBV12-3/TRBV12-4; DNA: TGTGCCAGCACCCCGATCGGAGATACGCAGTATTTT; CDR3: CASTPIGDTQYF
size: .; D: .; J: TRBJ1-6; V: TRBV5-6; DNA: TGTGCCAGCAGCTTGGGGGGCGCTCCGAATTCACCCCTCCACTTT; CDR3: CASSLGGAPNSPLHF
size: .; D: TRBD1; J: TRBJ1-5; V: TRBV19; DNA: TGTGCCAGTACCGAACAGGGGCCGGATCAGCCCCAGCATTTT; CDR3: CASTEQGPDQPQHF
size: .; D: TRBD1; J: TRBJ1-5; V: TRBV6-1; DNA: TGTGCCAGCAGTGAAGGGGACAGGGGTAGTCAGCCCCAGCATTTT; CDR3: CASSEGDRGSQPQHF
size: few; D: TRBD1; J: TRBJ1-1; V: TRBV7-2; DNA: TGTGCCAGCAGCTTCCCGGGACAGGGGGTTGCTTTCTTT; CDR3: CASSFPGQGVAFF
size: few; D: TRBD2; J: TRBJ2-3; V: TRBV27; DNA: TGTGCCAGCAGGGGACTAGCGGGAGATACGCAGTATTTT; CDR3: CASRGLAGDTQYF
size: few; D: TRBD1; J: TRBJ1-2; V: TRBV7-8; DNA: TGTGCCAGCAGCTTTCAGGGGGCGACAACCTATGGCTACACCTTC; CDR3: CASSFQGATTYGYTF
size: .; D: TRBD1; J: TRBJ1-2; V: TRBV19; DNA: TGTGCCAGTAGTAATCGGGACAGGGGCTATGGCTACACCTTC; CDR3: CASSNRDRGYGYTF
size: once; D: .; J: TRBJ1-5; V: TRBV19; DNA: TGTGCCAGTAGTTCCACGCGGGGACAGCCCCAGCATTTT; CDR3: CASSSTRGQPQHF